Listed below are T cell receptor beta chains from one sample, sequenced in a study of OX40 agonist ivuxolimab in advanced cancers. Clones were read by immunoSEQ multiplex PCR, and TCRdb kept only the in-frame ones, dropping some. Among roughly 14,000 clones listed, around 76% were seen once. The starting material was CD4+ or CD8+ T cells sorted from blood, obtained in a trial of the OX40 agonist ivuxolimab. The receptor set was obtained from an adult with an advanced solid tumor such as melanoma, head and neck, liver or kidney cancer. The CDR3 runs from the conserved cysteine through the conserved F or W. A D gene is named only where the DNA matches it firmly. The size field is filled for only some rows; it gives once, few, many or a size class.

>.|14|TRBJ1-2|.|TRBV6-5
CASSYRLGNYGYTF
TGTGCCAGCAGTTACCGTCTGGGAAACTATGGCTACACCTTC
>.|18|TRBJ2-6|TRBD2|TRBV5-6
CASSFSSGRITGANVLTF
TGTGCCAGCAGCTTCTCTAGCGGGAGGATCACTGGGGCCAACGTCCTGACTTTC
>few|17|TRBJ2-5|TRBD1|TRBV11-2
CASSGRADTGAQETQYF
TGTGCCAGCAGCGGAAGAGCAGACACAGGGGCACAAGAGACCCAGTACTTC
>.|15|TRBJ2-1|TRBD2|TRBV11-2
CASSFGLASYNEQFF
TGTGCCAGCAGCTTCGGACTAGCGTCCTACAATGAGCAGTTCTTC
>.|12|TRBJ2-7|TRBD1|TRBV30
CACRDRAHEQYF
TGTGCCTGCCGGGACAGGGCACACGAGCAGTACTTC
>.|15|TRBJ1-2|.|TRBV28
CASSLILGYTDGYTF
TGTGCCAGCAGTTTGATTCTCGGTTACACAGATGGCTACACCTTC
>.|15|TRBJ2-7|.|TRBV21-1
CASGLAGGLQYEQYF
TGTGCCAGCGGGCTAGCGGGAGGGTTGCAGTACGAGCAGTACTTC
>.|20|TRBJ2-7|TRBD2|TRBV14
CASSPRAGLPKREGSYEQYF
TGTGCCAGCAGCCCTCGGGCGGGTCTTCCCAAGCGGGAGGGATCCTACGAGCAGTACTTC
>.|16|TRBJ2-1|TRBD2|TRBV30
CAWTLAGEGLYNEQFF
TGTGCCTGGACCCTAGCGGGGGAGGGCCTTTACAATGAGCAGTTCTTC
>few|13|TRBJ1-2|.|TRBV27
CASSPPDFNGYTF
TGTGCCAGCAGTCCCCCGGACTTCAATGGCTACACCTTC
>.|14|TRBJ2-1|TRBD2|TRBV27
CASSLLGGGNEQFF
TGTGCCAGCAGTTTATTGGGCGGGGGGAATGAGCAGTTCTTC
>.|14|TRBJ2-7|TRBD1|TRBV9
CASSATGSAYEQYF
TGTGCCAGCAGCGCGACAGGGAGCGCCTACGAGCAGTACTTC
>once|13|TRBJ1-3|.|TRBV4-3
CASSRTHGNTIYF
TGCGCCAGCAGTCGGACGCACGGAAACACCATATATTTT
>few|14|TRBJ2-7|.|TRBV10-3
CAISEYGSSYEQYF
TGTGCCATCAGTGAGTACGGCAGTTCCTACGAGCAGTACTTC
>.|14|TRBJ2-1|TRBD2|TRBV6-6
CASRSGSRENEQFF
TGTGCCAGCAGAAGCGGGAGTAGGGAGAATGAGCAGTTCTTC
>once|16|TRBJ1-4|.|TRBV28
CASSSTVHATNEKLFF
TGTGCCAGCAGTTCGACGGTACATGCAACTAATGAAAAACTGTTTTTT
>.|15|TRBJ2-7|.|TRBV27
CASSLSIGRTYEQYF
TGTGCCAGCAGTTTATCGATAGGGAGAACCTACGAGCAGTACTTC
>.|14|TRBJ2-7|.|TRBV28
CASSLADHSYEQYF
TGTGCCAGCAGTTTAGCGGACCACTCCTACGAGCAGTACTTC
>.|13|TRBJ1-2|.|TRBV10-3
CAISESLEYGYTF
TGTGCCATCAGTGAGTCCCTAGAGTATGGCTACACCTTC
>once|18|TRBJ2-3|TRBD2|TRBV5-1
CASSLGLAGGPGTDTQYF
TGCGCCAGCAGCTTGGGACTAGCGGGAGGGCCTGGTACAGATACGCAGTATTTT
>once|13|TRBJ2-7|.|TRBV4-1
CASSQVGHYEQYF
TGCGCCAGCAGCCAAGTCGGACACTACGAGCAGTACTTC
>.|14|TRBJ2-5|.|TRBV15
CATSRDQGQETQYF
TGTGCCACCAGCAGAGACCAGGGGCAAGAGACCCAGTACTTC
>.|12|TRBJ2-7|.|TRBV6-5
CATGQRFYEQYF
TGTGCCACCGGCCAGAGATTCTACGAGCAGTACTTC
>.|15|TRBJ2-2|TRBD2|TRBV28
CASSSTSGSPGELFF
TGTGCCAGCAGTTCAACTAGCGGGAGCCCCGGGGAGCTGTTTTTT
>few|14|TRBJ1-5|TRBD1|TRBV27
CASSFYAGGQPQHF
TGTGCCAGCAGTTTTTATGCAGGGGGTCAGCCCCAGCATTTT
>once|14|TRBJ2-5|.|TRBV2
CASSHDVNQETQYF
TGTGCCAGCAGTCACGACGTAAACCAAGAGACCCAGTACTTC
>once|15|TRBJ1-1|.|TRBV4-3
CASSQDWQYLTEAFF
TGCGCCAGCAGCCAAGATTGGCAGTATCTTACTGAAGCTTTCTTT
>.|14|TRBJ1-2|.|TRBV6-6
CASSFYPGPSGYTF
TGTGCCAGCAGTTTCTATCCAGGCCCTTCGGGCTACACCTTC
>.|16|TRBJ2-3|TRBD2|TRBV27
CASSLGLAVSTDTQYF
TGTGCCAGCAGTCTGGGACTAGCGGTTAGCACAGATACGCAGTATTTT
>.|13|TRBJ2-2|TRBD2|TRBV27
CATSTSHTGELFF
TGTGCCACCTCGACTAGCCACACCGGGGAGCTGTTTTTT
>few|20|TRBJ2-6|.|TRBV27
CASSPLVLRLGRSGANVLTF
TGTGCCAGCAGTCCCCTAGTCCTGCGACTAGGCCGTTCCGGGGCCAACGTCCTGACTTTC
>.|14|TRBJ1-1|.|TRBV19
CASTSTALNTEAFF
TGTGCCAGTACCTCGACAGCCCTGAACACTGAAGCTTTCTTT
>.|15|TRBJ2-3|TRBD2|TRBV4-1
CASSPGTSITDTQYF
TGCGCCAGCAGTCCCGGGACTAGTATTACAGATACGCAGTATTTT
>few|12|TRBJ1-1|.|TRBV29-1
CSVDSGFPEAFF
TGCAGCGTTGATTCCGGGTTCCCTGAAGCTTTCTTT
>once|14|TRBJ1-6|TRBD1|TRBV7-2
CASSLGQGDSPLHF
TGTGCCAGCAGCTTAGGACAGGGTGATTCACCCCTCCACTTT
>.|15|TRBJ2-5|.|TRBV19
CASSARLVVQETQYF
TGTGCCAGTAGTGCCCGACTAGTGGTCCAAGAGACCCAGTACTTC
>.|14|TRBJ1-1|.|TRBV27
CASSLRTANTEAFF
TGTGCCAGCAGTTTGAGGACAGCGAACACTGAAGCTTTCTTT
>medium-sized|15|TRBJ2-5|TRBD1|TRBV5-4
CASSPGTGLGETQYF
TGTGCCAGCAGCCCGGGGACAGGGCTTGGGGAGACCCAGTACTTC
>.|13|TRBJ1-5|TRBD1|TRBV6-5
CASRGTGGQPQHF
TGTGCCAGCAGAGGGACAGGGGGACAGCCCCAGCATTTT
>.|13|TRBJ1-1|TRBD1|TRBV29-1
CSVLGQGASEAFF
TGCAGCGTTCTGGGACAGGGGGCCTCTGAAGCTTTCTTT
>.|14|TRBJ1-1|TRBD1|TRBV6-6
CASSPTGNEDEAFF
TGTGCCAGCAGCCCGACAGGGAATGAAGATGAAGCTTTCTTT
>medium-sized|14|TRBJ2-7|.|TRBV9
CASSVGYTSYEQYF
TGTGCCAGCAGCGTTGGCTACACCTCCTACGAGCAGTACTTC
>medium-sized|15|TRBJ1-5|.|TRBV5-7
CASSMGRMAYQPQHF
TGTGCCAGCAGCATGGGACGGATGGCGTATCAGCCCCAGCATTTT
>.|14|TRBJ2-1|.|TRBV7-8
CASVAKSSYNEQFF
TGTGCCAGCGTAGCGAAGAGCTCCTACAATGAGCAGTTCTTC
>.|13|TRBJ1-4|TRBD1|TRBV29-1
CSVHTGEYEKLFF
TGCAGCGTTCATACAGGGGAGTATGAAAAACTGTTTTTT
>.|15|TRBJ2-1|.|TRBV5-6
CASSLEGGAYNEQFF
TGTGCCAGCAGCCTGGAGGGGGGAGCCTACAATGAGCAGTTCTTC